The present T cell receptor (beta chain) was sequenced within a study of a mutant IDH1 vaccine in newly diagnosed glioma. Study-level background: Eight vaccinations were given in weeks 1, 3, 5, 7, 11, 15, 19 and 23. The earlier regimen, radiotherapy, temozolomide, or both, was most often both. Patients were started on vaccination 4-6 weeks after radiotherapy alone, or with temozolomide cycles. Whole-study findings and limits: It was about 94% of patients that developed vaccine-induced immune responses.

For this clone: Its specificity is not known.

V lost 2 bases to trimming and J lost 4 bases, with 8 bases between them. This CDR3 spans 13 amino acids. CDR1 and CDR2 from the germline V gene are KGHSH and LQKENI. The protocol was immunoSEQ multiplex PCR, while the TCRdb copy is restricted to in-frame clones and leaves out a portion. The sample has under 45,000 clones, less than 85% seen once. Time point in this sample: week 23, last vaccination. Topical imiquimod was applied with each vaccine dose, which held 300 ug of mutant IDH1 20-mer peptide. The source of this sequence is a woman under 30 with glioma. Some clones in this sample may be carry-over from other donors' samples. Sequences were derived from PBMCs, sampled from a glioma patient whose treatment included an IDH1 peptide vaccine. The chain recombines TRBV18 with TRBJ1-2, with D hard to call. The CDR3 sequence: CASSPGGSYGYTF. In DNA form, the CDR3 reads TGTGCCAGCTCACCAGGAGGGAGCTATGGCTACACCTTC.